The rows below give T cell receptor beta chains drawn from one sample of a study of regulatory T cells in long-lasting Graves disease. TCRdb reprocessed the multiplex PCR reads with MiXCR, giving one entry per CDR3 protein. The sample records around 230,000 distinct CDR3 sequences, 18% being singletons. The sample here was peripheral blood mononuclear cells (PBMCs), taken at new diagnosis, from a patient treated with antithyroid drugs. All receptors come from a female donor with Graves disease. CDR3s include the opening cysteine and the closing phenylalanine or tryptophan. Each record gives: V gene, clone size, D gene, J gene, CDR3 DNA, CDR3 protein. D genes are given only for firm matches. Clone size appears in some rows only: once, few, many, or a class for an expanded clone.

v_call: TRBV6-2/TRBV6-3
clone_size: many
d_call: -
j_call: TRBJ2-1
cdr3_nt: TGTGCCAGCAGTTACTCTCGGACTCTAACCATCAATGAGCAGTTCTTC
cdr3_aa: CASSYSRTLTINEQFF

v_call: TRBV9
clone_size: many
d_call: -
j_call: TRBJ2-5
cdr3_nt: TGTGCCAGCAGCGTAGCTGGGCGGGTACAAGAGACCCAGTACTTC
cdr3_aa: CASSVAGRVQETQYF

v_call: TRBV6-2/TRBV6-3
clone_size: -
d_call: -
j_call: TRBJ2-1
cdr3_nt: TGTGCCAGCAGTGAAGCCCCGGGCTCCTACAATGAGCAGTTCTTC
cdr3_aa: CASSEAPGSYNEQFF

v_call: TRBV12-3/TRBV12-4
clone_size: many
d_call: -
j_call: TRBJ2-5
cdr3_nt: TGTGCCAGCGTGTCCGGGGAGACCCAGTACTTC
cdr3_aa: CASVSGETQYF

v_call: TRBV20-1
clone_size: few
d_call: TRBD2
j_call: TRBJ2-5
cdr3_nt: TGCAGTGCTAGAGACGGGGGGTCTTGGAATGAGCAGTACTTC
cdr3_aa: CSARDGGSWNEQYF

v_call: TRBV3-1
clone_size: many
d_call: -
j_call: TRBJ1-2
cdr3_nt: TGTGCCAGCAGCCAAAGAGGGGGGTTAGGCTACACCTTC
cdr3_aa: CASSQRGGLGYTF

v_call: TRBV24-1
clone_size: many
d_call: TRBD2
j_call: TRBJ2-1
cdr3_nt: TGTGCCACCAGTGAACCCTTAGGACTAGGAAGCTACAATGAGCAGTTCTTC
cdr3_aa: CATSEPLGLGSYNEQFF

v_call: TRBV11-2
clone_size: -
d_call: -
j_call: TRBJ2-2
cdr3_nt: TGTGCCAGCAGCTTAGTTGTCCGGACTTCAAGTCCCGGGGAGCTGTTTTTT
cdr3_aa: CASSLVVRTSSPGELFF

v_call: TRBV7-6
clone_size: many
d_call: -
j_call: TRBJ1-1
cdr3_nt: TGTGCCAGCAGCTTACCTGGGGGGGTTCACACTGAAGCTTTCTTT
cdr3_aa: CASSLPGGVHTEAFF

v_call: TRBV20-1
clone_size: many
d_call: -
j_call: TRBJ1-1
cdr3_nt: TGCAGTGCTAGTACCCGGACGAACACTGAAGCTTTCTTT
cdr3_aa: CSASTRTNTEAFF

v_call: TRBV7-9
clone_size: few
d_call: -
j_call: TRBJ2-3
cdr3_nt: TGTGCCAGCAGCTGGTTTGGGGCTAGCACAGATACGCAGTATTTT
cdr3_aa: CASSWFGASTDTQYF

v_call: TRBV16
clone_size: -
d_call: -
j_call: TRBJ2-3
cdr3_nt: TGTGCCAGCAGCCAATCGCGGGCCGAGGGAGGCCGCAGGTTTACGCAGTATTTT
cdr3_aa: CASSQSRAEGGRRFTQYF

v_call: TRBV5-1
clone_size: -
d_call: TRBD1
j_call: TRBJ2-3
cdr3_nt: TGCGCCAGCAGCTTGGGCGGGACAGGGCCCACAGATACGCAGTATTTT
cdr3_aa: CASSLGGTGPTDTQYF

v_call: TRBV12-5
clone_size: many
d_call: TRBD1
j_call: TRBJ2-5
cdr3_nt: TGTGCTAGTGGACGGGACAGCCAAGAGACCCAGTACTTC
cdr3_aa: CASGRDSQETQYF

v_call: TRBV6-1
clone_size: -
d_call: TRBD2
j_call: TRBJ2-1
cdr3_nt: TGTGCCAGCAAAAGCGGGAGTGGCTACAATGAGCAGTTCTTC
cdr3_aa: CASKSGSGYNEQFF

v_call: TRBV6-2/TRBV6-3
clone_size: many
d_call: -
j_call: TRBJ2-3
cdr3_nt: TGTGCCAGCAGTTACTCGGGTTGGGAGAGCACAGATACGCAGTATTTT
cdr3_aa: CASSYSGWESTDTQYF

v_call: TRBV12-3/TRBV12-4
clone_size: many
d_call: TRBD1
j_call: TRBJ1-5
cdr3_nt: TGTGCCAGCAGTTCTGGACAGGCTAGCAATCAGCCCCAGCATTTT
cdr3_aa: CASSSGQASNQPQHF

v_call: TRBV4-2
clone_size: many
d_call: TRBD2
j_call: TRBJ2-1
cdr3_nt: TGTGCCAGCAGCCAAGTAGCGGGAGGGCCTAACAATGAGCAGTTCTTC
cdr3_aa: CASSQVAGGPNNEQFF

v_call: TRBV15
clone_size: few
d_call: TRBD2
j_call: TRBJ2-1
cdr3_nt: TGTGCCACCAGCAGAGGCGGGAGCTCCTACAATGAGCAGTTCTTC
cdr3_aa: CATSRGGSSYNEQFF

v_call: TRBV12-3/TRBV12-4
clone_size: many
d_call: -
j_call: TRBJ1-2
cdr3_nt: TGTGCCAGCAGCATCCGAGGGGGGCTGAACGGCTACACCTTC
cdr3_aa: CASSIRGGLNGYTF

v_call: TRBV19
clone_size: -
d_call: -
j_call: TRBJ1-4
cdr3_nt: TGTGCCAGTAGTTCCGGGGCGGAGGGAAAACTGTTTTTT
cdr3_aa: CASSSGAEGKLFF

v_call: TRBV11-3
clone_size: -
d_call: TRBD1
j_call: TRBJ2-5
cdr3_nt: TGTACCAGCAGCTCAGGGACAGTAGGAGAGGCCCAGTACTTC
cdr3_aa: CTSSSGTVGEAQYF

v_call: TRBV6-2/TRBV6-3
clone_size: -
d_call: TRBD1
j_call: TRBJ2-7
cdr3_nt: TGTGCCAGCAGTGCCCGGACAGGGAACTCCTGGGGGCAGTACTTC
cdr3_aa: CASSARTGNSWGQYF

v_call: TRBV19
clone_size: many
d_call: -
j_call: TRBJ1-4
cdr3_nt: TGTGCCAGTAGTATATCCGAGGAGGAAAAACTGTTTTTT
cdr3_aa: CASSISEEEKLFF

v_call: TRBV28
clone_size: once
d_call: -
j_call: TRBJ1-4
cdr3_nt: TGTGCCATCACGGACCTTCTCGGAGAAAAACTGTTTTTT
cdr3_aa: CAITDLLGEKLFF

v_call: TRBV5-6
clone_size: many
d_call: -
j_call: TRBJ1-1
cdr3_nt: TGTGCCAGCAGCTTGGTTCGAGATGAAGCTTTCTTT
cdr3_aa: CASSLVRDEAFF

v_call: TRBV7-8
clone_size: many
d_call: -
j_call: TRBJ1-5
cdr3_nt: TGTGCCAGCAGCCCGACGGGCCAGCCCCAGCATTTT
cdr3_aa: CASSPTGQPQHF

v_call: TRBV20-1
clone_size: many
d_call: TRBD1
j_call: TRBJ1-1
cdr3_nt: TGCAGTGCTCCGGACAGGGGGGCGTTGAACACTGAAGCTTTCTTT
cdr3_aa: CSAPDRGALNTEAFF

v_call: TRBV18
clone_size: many
d_call: TRBD1
j_call: TRBJ2-1
cdr3_nt: TGTGCCAGCTCGTCGCCACCGAGGGGACAGGGGCGCGATGAGCAGTTCTTC
cdr3_aa: CASSSPPRGQGRDEQFF

v_call: TRBV4-1
clone_size: many
d_call: TRBD2
j_call: TRBJ2-3
cdr3_nt: TGCGCCAGCAGCCAGGGTACCGTAGCGGGAGGAACAGATACGCAGTATTTT
cdr3_aa: CASSQGTVAGGTDTQYF

v_call: TRBV20-1
clone_size: many
d_call: -
j_call: TRBJ2-1
cdr3_nt: TGCAGTGCTAGAGGGATCTATCCGGCCTACAATGAGCAGTTCTTC
cdr3_aa: CSARGIYPAYNEQFF

v_call: TRBV6-7
clone_size: few
d_call: TRBD2
j_call: TRBJ2-1
cdr3_nt: TGTGCCAGCAGTTACCTGCTAGCGGGAGATGGTGAGCAGTTCTTC
cdr3_aa: CASSYLLAGDGEQFF

v_call: TRBV14
clone_size: many
d_call: -
j_call: TRBJ2-3
cdr3_nt: TGTGCCAGCAGCCAAGATTTGAGGGGAGGTAGCACAGATACGCAGTATTTT
cdr3_aa: CASSQDLRGGSTDTQYF

v_call: TRBV18
clone_size: many
d_call: -
j_call: TRBJ1-1
cdr3_nt: TGTGCCAGCTCACCACTCGCCAAGAACACTGAAGCTTTCTTT
cdr3_aa: CASSPLAKNTEAFF

v_call: TRBV15
clone_size: many
d_call: TRBD2
j_call: TRBJ2-7
cdr3_nt: TGTGCCACCAGCAGAGAGCTTCAACTAGCGGGAGCGGGGAAGTACTTC
cdr3_aa: CATSRELQLAGAGKYF

v_call: TRBV19
clone_size: many
d_call: -
j_call: TRBJ2-5
cdr3_nt: TGTGCCAGTAGTCTGTATCGGGACAACCAAGAGACCCAGTACTTC
cdr3_aa: CASSLYRDNQETQYF

v_call: TRBV6-1
clone_size: few
d_call: -
j_call: TRBJ2-3
cdr3_nt: TGTGCCAGCACAAACGGGGGCACAGATACGCAGTATTTT
cdr3_aa: CASTNGGTDTQYF

v_call: TRBV10-3
clone_size: -
d_call: TRBD1
j_call: TRBJ1-2
cdr3_nt: TGTGCCATCAGAAGCTTTGGGACAGGGAGCTACACCTTC
cdr3_aa: CAIRSFGTGSYTF

v_call: TRBV12-3/TRBV12-4
clone_size: many
d_call: TRBD2
j_call: TRBJ2-1
cdr3_nt: TGTGCCAGCAGTTTACATTCGAGCGGGAGGGGTGAGCAGTTCTTC
cdr3_aa: CASSLHSSGRGEQFF

v_call: TRBV10-3
clone_size: many
d_call: -
j_call: TRBJ2-2
cdr3_nt: TGTGCCATCACCGGGAACACCGGGGAGCTGTTTTTT
cdr3_aa: CAITGNTGELFF

v_call: TRBV6-5
clone_size: few
d_call: -
j_call: TRBJ1-3
cdr3_nt: TGTGCCAGCAGTTACGCCGGCGCCGGTGGATATTTT
cdr3_aa: CASSYAGAGGYF

v_call: TRBV2
clone_size: -
d_call: TRBD2
j_call: TRBJ2-7
cdr3_nt: TGTGCCAGCCGCCGAGCGGGAGGGCCCTGGGGCGAGCAGTACTTC
cdr3_aa: CASRRAGGPWGEQYF

v_call: TRBV24-1
clone_size: few
d_call: -
j_call: TRBJ2-1
cdr3_nt: TGTGCCACCAGTGATGTGAGGTGGAATGAGCAGTTCTTC
cdr3_aa: CATSDVRWNEQFF

v_call: TRBV19
clone_size: -
d_call: TRBD1
j_call: TRBJ1-5
cdr3_nt: TGTGCCAGTAGTATAGGACAGGGCCCCCAGCCCCAGCATTTT
cdr3_aa: CASSIGQGPQPQHF

v_call: TRBV6-1
clone_size: many
d_call: -
j_call: TRBJ2-7
cdr3_nt: TGTGCCAGCAGTCGGGACACCTCCTACGAGCAGTACTTC
cdr3_aa: CASSRDTSYEQYF

v_call: TRBV30
clone_size: many
d_call: -
j_call: TRBJ1-5
cdr3_nt: TGTGCCTGGAGTGAAGCGGGGGAGCCCCAGCATTTT
cdr3_aa: CAWSEAGEPQHF

v_call: TRBV12-3/TRBV12-4
clone_size: many
d_call: TRBD2
j_call: TRBJ2-2
cdr3_nt: TGTGCCAGCACCAAAAGCGGGACGGGCACCGGGGAGCTGTTTTTT
cdr3_aa: CASTKSGTGTGELFF

v_call: TRBV11-2
clone_size: many
d_call: -
j_call: TRBJ2-5
cdr3_nt: TGTGCCAGCAGCTGGACTCGGGGGGAGACCCAGTACTTC
cdr3_aa: CASSWTRGETQYF

v_call: TRBV3-1
clone_size: -
d_call: TRBD2
j_call: TRBJ2-7
cdr3_nt: TGTGCCAGCAGCCAACATCTGACTAGCGGGAGCTTAACTTACGAGCAGTACTTC
cdr3_aa: CASSQHLTSGSLTYEQYF

v_call: TRBV11-3
clone_size: many
d_call: -
j_call: TRBJ2-7
cdr3_nt: TGTGCCAGCAGAGCCCGACACAGCTATGAAGCCAACTACGAGCAGTACTTC
cdr3_aa: CASRARHSYEANYEQYF

v_call: TRBV29-1
clone_size: many
d_call: -
j_call: TRBJ2-7
cdr3_nt: TGCAGCGTTCGGGACGACAGACGCTACGAGCAGTACTTC
cdr3_aa: CSVRDDRRYEQYF

v_call: TRBV20-1
clone_size: many
d_call: TRBD1
j_call: TRBJ1-1
cdr3_nt: TGCAGTGCTAGAGATTTTGGACAGGGGAACACTGAAGCTTTCTTT
cdr3_aa: CSARDFGQGNTEAFF

v_call: TRBV7-9
clone_size: many
d_call: -
j_call: TRBJ2-1
cdr3_nt: TGTGCCAGCAGCTTAGACCGGGCAAACTACAATGAGCAGTTCTTC
cdr3_aa: CASSLDRANYNEQFF

v_call: TRBV6-2/TRBV6-3
clone_size: -
d_call: -
j_call: TRBJ2-3
cdr3_nt: TGTGCCAGCAGTTCGGGTACAGATACGCAGTGTTTT
cdr3_aa: CASSSGTDTQCF

v_call: TRBV2
clone_size: many
d_call: TRBD1
j_call: TRBJ1-2
cdr3_nt: TGTGCCAGCAGTGAAGACAGGGGGAACTATGGCTACACCTTC
cdr3_aa: CASSEDRGNYGYTF

v_call: TRBV28
clone_size: many
d_call: -
j_call: TRBJ1-2
cdr3_nt: TGTGCCAGCAGTTCGGCCAGCCCCTATGGCTACACCTTC
cdr3_aa: CASSSASPYGYTF

v_call: TRBV24-1
clone_size: many
d_call: TRBD1
j_call: TRBJ1-2
cdr3_nt: TGTGCCACCAGTGATCAGACAGGGAGCTATGGCTACACCTTC
cdr3_aa: CATSDQTGSYGYTF